Sequencing of this TCR beta chain was carried out in a study of CD8+ T cells in alopecia areata (dated by TCRdb to between 2017 and 2018). Looking at the study overall: The treated patients, all with moderate-to-severe alopecia areata, were enrolled in an open-label pilot trial of oral tofacitinib given at 5 to 10 mg twice daily. The SALT score, which quantifies the percentage of affected scalp surface area, was used to measure disease severity in treated patients. Biopsies were taken from tofacitinib-treated patients at baseline and again at 4 and 24 weeks into treatment, and several of those patients also had a later scalp biopsy. High-throughput TCRbeta sequencing was used to examine T cell clonal expansion in alopecia areata in both the C3H/HeJ mouse model and human patients. Clonality in the scalp was compared among normal scalp (n=4), patchy alopecia areata scalp (n=8), and alopecia totalis/universalis scalp (n=8). Tofacitinib was administered for 6 to 18 months, and 6 months of follow-up off drug were then conducted to assess delayed response and recurrence. Amplification of TCRbeta CDR3 regions was done by immunoSEQ multiplex PCR using 35 Vbeta forward primers and 13 Jbeta reverse primers. RNA was extracted with the PAXgene miRNA kit for fixed scalp, the miRNeasy kit for PBMCs, and the RNeasy kit for mouse skin. Scalp tissue and sorted CD4+ and CD8+ peripheral blood T cells from patchy and totalis/universalis alopecia areata patients and from healthy controls were covered by human TCRbeta sequencing.

On this clone: Its antigen is still unknown. No much larger clone is present one base from it, and per-base qualities are unavailable.

Points the paper makes about the study in general: Shared TCR sequences between patients were less evident than in mice, which may be partly attributable to HLA diversity in the patient population. Unlike mouse skin, where gammadelta T cells dominate, normal human skin contains resident alphabeta T cells that get sequenced too, which complicates analysis of the scalp TCR repertoire. Because the treated cohort was small and included a single nonresponder, larger studies are needed to assess links between baseline CD8+ expansion and response. Scalp clonality and the number of expanded CD8+ clones among the top 100 scalp clones were significantly decreased by tofacitinib. During tofacitinib treatment, many expanded lesional clones remained in scalp and blood, and this persistence may partly explain relapse after treatment is stopped. Lesional scalp, especially in alopecia totalis/universalis, showed higher clonality and more expanded CD8+ clones than normal scalp, suggesting antigenic drive.

Receptor libraries were prepared by the immunoSEQ multiplex PCR assay. RNA was extracted from all samples and reverse transcribed into cDNA, which served as template for TCR sequencing. First-strand cDNA was synthesized with SuperScript III using a 2:1 mix of oligo-dT and random hexamers. A synthetic immune receptor repertoire was used to gauge amplification bias, and whatever bias remained was removed computationally. Concerning the study's data processing: Raw reads were preprocessed for error removal, and CDR3 was defined according to IMGT conventions as running from the conserved cysteine to phenylalanine. Clonality was computed by normalizing Shannon entropy by log2 of the number of productive unique TCRs and subtracting the result from 1. CD4 or CD8 identity of scalp clones was inferred by cross-referencing scalp TCRbeta sequences with sorted blood CD4 and CD8 repertoires. TCRdb took this table from immuneACCESS and kept in-frame rearrangements with V and J called. Such tables lack part of the clones; where checked against another copy, unresolved V genes explain under half of the gap, and the rest is unexplained. The DNA was the basis for D and trimming; V, J and clone size are from that table. The table for this sample lists around 300,000 clones; approximately 60% of them were counted only once. The ten most abundant clones make up about 0.89% of the sample.

CDR1 SGHVS and CDR2 FQNEAQ were looked up in the germline V gene. V gives up 5 bases and J gives up 10 bases, and the segment between their germline ends measures 23 bases. Taken from cysteine to phenylalanine, the CDR3 has 16 residues. Here the CDR3 DNA is all that survives: 48 bases in frame from base 1. According to the study, the label for this sample's treatment or condition signals: oral pan-JAK inhibitor, 5-10 mg twice daily. Lesional scalp punch biopsies and peripheral blood were collected from alopecia areata patients. PBMCs were isolated by density centrifugation and stained for CD3, CD4 and CD8, after which CD4+ and CD8+ T cells were sorted on a FACSAria.

Specimen: CD4+ T cells sorted from blood, collected at approximately week 52, from a patient treated with tofacitinib. The V and J segments used are TRBV7-8 and TRBJ1-4, with a tentative D gene TRBD1 over 5 matching bases. This clonotype was obtained from a human donor with alopecia areata. The bases are TGTGCCAGCAGCGAACAAGGGACCGGGCCTTCAGGAAAACTGTTTTTT. It translates to CASSEQGTGPSGKLFF.